This T cell receptor (beta chain) was documented in a study of T cells expressing NK-cell markers. Reanalyzing the 5' RACE reads, TCRdb keeps one entry per CDR3 protein, without DNA. The sample table includes a few hundred thousand distinct CDR3 sequences. The sequencing sample was made of blood T cells: a sorted CD56 or NKG2C T cell subset, CD4+ or CD8+ T cells, or bulk PBMC T cells (not recorded which). The sequence derives from a man between 18 and 69 years old in good health.

CDR3 amino acids: CASSFGPLSSSYNEQFF. The gene calls are TRBV5-1 and TRBJ2-1; with no DNA, the TCRdb D assignment of TRBD2 cannot be verified. The CDR3 has 17 residues. The germline gives CDR1 SGHRS, CDR2 YFSETQ.